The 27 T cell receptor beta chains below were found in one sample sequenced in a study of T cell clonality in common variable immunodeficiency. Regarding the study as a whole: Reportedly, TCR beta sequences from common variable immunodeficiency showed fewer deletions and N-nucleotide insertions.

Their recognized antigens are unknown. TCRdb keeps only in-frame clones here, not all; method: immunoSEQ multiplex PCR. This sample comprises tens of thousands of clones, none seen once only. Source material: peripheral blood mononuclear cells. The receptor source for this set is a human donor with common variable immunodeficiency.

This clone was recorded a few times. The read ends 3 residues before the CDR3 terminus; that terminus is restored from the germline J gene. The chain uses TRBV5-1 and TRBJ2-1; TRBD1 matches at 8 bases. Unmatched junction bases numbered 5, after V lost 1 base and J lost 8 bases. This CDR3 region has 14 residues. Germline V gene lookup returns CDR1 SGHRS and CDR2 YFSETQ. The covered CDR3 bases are TGCGCCAGCAGCTTGATGACAGGGGTGGATGAG. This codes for CASSLMTGVDE. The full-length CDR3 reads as CASSLMTGVDEQFF.

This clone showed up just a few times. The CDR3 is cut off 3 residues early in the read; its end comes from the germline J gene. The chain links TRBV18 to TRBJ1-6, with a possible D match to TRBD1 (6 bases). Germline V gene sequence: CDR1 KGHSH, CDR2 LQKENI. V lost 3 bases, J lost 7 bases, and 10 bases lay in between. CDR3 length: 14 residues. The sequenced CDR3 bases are TGTGCCAGCTCACCCGGGAGGGGGAATTCACCC. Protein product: CASSPGRGNSP. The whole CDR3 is CASSPGRGNSPLHF.

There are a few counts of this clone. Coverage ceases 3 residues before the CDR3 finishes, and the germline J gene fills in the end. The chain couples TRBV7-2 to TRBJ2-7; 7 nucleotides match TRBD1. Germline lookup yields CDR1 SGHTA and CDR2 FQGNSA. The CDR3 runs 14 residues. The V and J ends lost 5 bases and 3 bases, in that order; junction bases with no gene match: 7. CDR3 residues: CASSARTGDYEQYF. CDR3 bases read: TGTGCCAGCAGCGCCCGGACAGGAGACTACGAG.

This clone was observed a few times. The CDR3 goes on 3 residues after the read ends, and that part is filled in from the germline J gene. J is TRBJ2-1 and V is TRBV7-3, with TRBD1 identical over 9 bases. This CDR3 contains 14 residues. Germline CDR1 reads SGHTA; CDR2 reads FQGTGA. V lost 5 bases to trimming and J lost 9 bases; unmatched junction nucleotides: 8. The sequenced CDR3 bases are TGTGCCAGCAGCAAGGGACAGGGCGGGAGTGAG. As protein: CASSKGQGGSE. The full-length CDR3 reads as CASSKGQGGSEQFF.

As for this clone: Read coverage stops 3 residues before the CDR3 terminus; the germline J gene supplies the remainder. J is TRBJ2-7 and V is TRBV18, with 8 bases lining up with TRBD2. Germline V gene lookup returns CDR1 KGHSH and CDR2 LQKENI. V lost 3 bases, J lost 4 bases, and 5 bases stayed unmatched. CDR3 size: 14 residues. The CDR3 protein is CASSPPGGQYEQYF. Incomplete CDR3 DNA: TGTGCCAGCTCACCTCCGGGGGGGCAGTACGAG.

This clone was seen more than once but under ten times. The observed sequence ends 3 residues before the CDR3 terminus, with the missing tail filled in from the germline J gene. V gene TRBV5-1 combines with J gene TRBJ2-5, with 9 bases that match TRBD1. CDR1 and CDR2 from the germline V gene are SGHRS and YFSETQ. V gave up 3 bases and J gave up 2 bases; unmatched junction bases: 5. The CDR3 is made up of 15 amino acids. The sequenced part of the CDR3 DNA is TGCGCCAGCAGCTACAGGACAGGGGCACAAGAGACC. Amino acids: CASSYRTGAQET. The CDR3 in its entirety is CASSYRTGAQETQYF.

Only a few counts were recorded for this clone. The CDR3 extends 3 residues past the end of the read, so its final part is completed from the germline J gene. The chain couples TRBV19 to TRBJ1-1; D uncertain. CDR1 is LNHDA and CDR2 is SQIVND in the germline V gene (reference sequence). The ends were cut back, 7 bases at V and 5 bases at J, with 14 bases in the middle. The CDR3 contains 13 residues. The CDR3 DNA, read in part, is TGTGCCAGTAACGCATACCTAGCGACTGAA. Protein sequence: CASNAYLATE. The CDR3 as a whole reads CASNAYLATEAFF.

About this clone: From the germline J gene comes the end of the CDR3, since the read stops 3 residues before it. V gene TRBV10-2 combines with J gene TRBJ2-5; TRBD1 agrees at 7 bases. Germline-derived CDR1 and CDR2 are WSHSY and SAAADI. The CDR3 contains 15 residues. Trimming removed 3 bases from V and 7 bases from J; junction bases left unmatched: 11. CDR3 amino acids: CASSDRGSGDRTQYF. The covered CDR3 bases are TGCGCCAGCAGTGACAGAGGATCTGGGGACAGGACC.

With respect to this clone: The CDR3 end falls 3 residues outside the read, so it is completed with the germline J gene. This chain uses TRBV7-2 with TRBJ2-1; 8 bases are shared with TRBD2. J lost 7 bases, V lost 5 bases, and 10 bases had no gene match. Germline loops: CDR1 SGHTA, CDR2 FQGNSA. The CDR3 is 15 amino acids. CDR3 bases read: TGTGCCAGCAGCCCGCGGGGGGCCCTTTGGAATGAG. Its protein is CASSPRGALWNE. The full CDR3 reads CASSPRGALWNEQFF.

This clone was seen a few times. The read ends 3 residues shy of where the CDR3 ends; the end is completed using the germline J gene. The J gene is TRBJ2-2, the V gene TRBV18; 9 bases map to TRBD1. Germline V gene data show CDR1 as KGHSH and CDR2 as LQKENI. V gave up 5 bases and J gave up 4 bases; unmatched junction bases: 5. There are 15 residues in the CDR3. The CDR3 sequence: CASSALQGATGELFF. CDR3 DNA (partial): TGTGCCAGCTCAGCCCTACAGGGGGCCACCGGGGAG.

The CDR3 reads CASSIGGGGLGQPQHF. Incomplete CDR3 DNA: TGTGCCAGTAGTATAGGGGGGGGAGGGTTGGGTCAGCCC. V usage is TRBV19 and J usage is TRBJ1-5; a possible D gene is TRBD1 (5 bases). The read ends 3 residues shy of where the CDR3 ends; the end is completed using the germline J gene. The CDR3 consists of 16 residues. V lost 1 base and J lost 6, with 16 bases in between. CDR1 and CDR2 (germline): LNHDA, SQIVND (reference sequence).

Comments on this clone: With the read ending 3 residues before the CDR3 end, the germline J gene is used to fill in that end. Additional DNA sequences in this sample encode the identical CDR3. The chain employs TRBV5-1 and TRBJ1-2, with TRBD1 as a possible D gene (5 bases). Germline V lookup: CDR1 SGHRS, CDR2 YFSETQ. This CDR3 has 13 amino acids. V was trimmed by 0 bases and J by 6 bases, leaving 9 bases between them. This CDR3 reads CASSLGTGDGYTF. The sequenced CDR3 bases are TGCGCCAGCAGCTTGGGCACAGGAGATGGC.

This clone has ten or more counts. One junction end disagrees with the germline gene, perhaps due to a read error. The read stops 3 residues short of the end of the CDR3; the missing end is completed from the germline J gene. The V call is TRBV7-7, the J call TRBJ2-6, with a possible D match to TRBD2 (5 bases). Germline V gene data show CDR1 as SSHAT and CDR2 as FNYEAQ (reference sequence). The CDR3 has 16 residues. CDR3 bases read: TGTGCTAGCAGTCCGGACTTGATCTCTGGGGCCAACGTC. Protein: CASSPDLISGANV. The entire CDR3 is CASSPDLISGANVLTF. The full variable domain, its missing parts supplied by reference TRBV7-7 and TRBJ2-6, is GAGVSQSPRYKVTKRGQDVTLRCDPISSHATLYWYQQALGQGPEFLTYFNYEAQPDKSGLPSDRFSAERPEGSISTLTIQRTEQRDSAMYRCASSPDLISGANVLTFGAGSRLTVL.

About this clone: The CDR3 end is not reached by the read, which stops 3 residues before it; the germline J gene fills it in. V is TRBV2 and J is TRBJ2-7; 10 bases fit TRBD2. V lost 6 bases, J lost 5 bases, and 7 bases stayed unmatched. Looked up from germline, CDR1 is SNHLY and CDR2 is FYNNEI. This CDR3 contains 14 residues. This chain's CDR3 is CASSWSSGGHEQYF. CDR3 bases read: TGTGCCAGCAGCTGGTCTAGCGGGGGTCACGAG.

Partial CDR3 DNA: TGTGCCAGTAGTATCGCCACAGGGGGTTTTTCACCC. Translating gives CASSIATGGFSP. The entire CDR3 protein is CASSIATGGFSPLHF. The V gene is TRBV19, the J gene TRBJ1-6; 8 bases agree with TRBD1. The sequence runs out 3 residues before the end of the CDR3; the remainder is reconstructed from the germline J gene. The CDR3 is 15 residues long. Trimming at V came to 3 bases and at J to 9 bases, leaving 7 bases not matched to a gene. CDR1 is LNHDA, CDR2 SQIVND, per germline (reference sequence). The full variable domain, rest sourced from reference TRBV19 and TRBJ1-6, is DGGITQSPKYLFRKEGQNVTLSCEQNLNHDAMYWYRQDPGQGLRLIYYSQIVNDFQKGDIAEGYSVSREKKESFPLTVTSAQKNPTAFYLCASSIATGGFSPLHFGNGTRLTVT.

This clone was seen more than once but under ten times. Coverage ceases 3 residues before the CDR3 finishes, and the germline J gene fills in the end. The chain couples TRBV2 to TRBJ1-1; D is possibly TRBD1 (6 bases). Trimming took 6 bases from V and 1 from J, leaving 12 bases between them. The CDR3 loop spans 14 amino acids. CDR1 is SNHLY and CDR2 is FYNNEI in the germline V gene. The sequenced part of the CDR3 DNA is TGTGCCAGCAGCGTGACACAGGGGAACACTGAA. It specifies CASSVTQGNTE. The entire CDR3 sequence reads CASSVTQGNTEAFF.

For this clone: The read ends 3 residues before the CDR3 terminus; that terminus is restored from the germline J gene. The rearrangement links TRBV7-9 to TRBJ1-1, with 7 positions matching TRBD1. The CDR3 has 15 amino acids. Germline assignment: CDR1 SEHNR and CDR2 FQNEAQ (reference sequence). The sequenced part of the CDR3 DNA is TGTGCCAGCAGCTTAGAAACAGGGGCCGCGTGGGAA. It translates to CASSLETGAAWE. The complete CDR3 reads CASSLETGAAWEAFF.

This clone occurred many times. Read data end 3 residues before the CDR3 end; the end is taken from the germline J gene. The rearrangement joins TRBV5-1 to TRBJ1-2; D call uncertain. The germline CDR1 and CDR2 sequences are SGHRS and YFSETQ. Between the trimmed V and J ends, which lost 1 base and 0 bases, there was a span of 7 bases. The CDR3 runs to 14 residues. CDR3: CASSLSGTNYGYTF. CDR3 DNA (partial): TGCGCCAGCAGCTTGAGCGGAACTAACTATGGC.

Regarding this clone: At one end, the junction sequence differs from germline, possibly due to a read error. The DNA read from the CDR3 is TGTGCCAGCAGGGAAGCATCAGGGGCGCGCGGC. Its translation: CASREASGARG. The whole CDR3 region reads CASREASGARGYTF. V usage is TRBV6-1 and J usage is TRBJ1-2, with D possibly being TRBD1 (6 bases). The read finishes 3 residues shy of the CDR3 end, and the germline J gene is used to complete it. Germline V gives CDR1 MNHNS, CDR2 SASEGT. This CDR3 region has 14 residues.

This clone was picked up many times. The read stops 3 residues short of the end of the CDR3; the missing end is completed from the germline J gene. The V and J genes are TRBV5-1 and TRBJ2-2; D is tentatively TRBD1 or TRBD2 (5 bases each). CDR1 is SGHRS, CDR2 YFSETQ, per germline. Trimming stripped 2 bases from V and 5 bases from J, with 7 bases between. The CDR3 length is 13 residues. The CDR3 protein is CASSFEGTGELFF. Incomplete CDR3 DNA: TGCGCCAGCAGCTTCGAGGGGACCGGGGAG. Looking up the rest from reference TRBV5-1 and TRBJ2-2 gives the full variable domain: KAGVTQTPRYLIKTRGQQVTLSCSPISGHRSVSWYQQTPGQGLQFLFEYFSETQRNKGNFPGRFSGRQFSNSRSEMNVSTLELGDSALYLCASSFEGTGELFFGEGSRLTVL.

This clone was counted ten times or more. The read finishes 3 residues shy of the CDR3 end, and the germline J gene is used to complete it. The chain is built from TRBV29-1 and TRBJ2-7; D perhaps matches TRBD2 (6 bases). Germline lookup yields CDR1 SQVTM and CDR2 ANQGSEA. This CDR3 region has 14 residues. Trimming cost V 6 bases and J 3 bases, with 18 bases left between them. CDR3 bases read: TGCAGCGTGGTGACGTCGGGGGATCTCTACGAG. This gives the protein CSVVTSGDLYE. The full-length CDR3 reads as CSVVTSGDLYEQYF.

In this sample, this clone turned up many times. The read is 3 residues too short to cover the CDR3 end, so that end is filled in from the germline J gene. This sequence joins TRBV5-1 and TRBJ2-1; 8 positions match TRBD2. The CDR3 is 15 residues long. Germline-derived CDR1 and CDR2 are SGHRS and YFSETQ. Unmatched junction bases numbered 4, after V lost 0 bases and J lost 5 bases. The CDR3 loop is CASSLEAGANNEQFF. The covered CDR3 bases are TGCGCCAGCAGCTTGGAAGCGGGGGCCAACAATGAG.

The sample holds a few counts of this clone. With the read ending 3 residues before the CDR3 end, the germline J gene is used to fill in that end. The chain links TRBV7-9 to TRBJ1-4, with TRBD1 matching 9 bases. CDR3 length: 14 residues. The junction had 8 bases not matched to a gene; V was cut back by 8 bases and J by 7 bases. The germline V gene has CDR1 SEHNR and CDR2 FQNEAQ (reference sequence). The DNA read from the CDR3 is TGTGCCAGCGACTTACAGGGGGCGGGTGAAAAA. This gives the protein CASDLQGAGEK. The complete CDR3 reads CASDLQGAGEKLFF.

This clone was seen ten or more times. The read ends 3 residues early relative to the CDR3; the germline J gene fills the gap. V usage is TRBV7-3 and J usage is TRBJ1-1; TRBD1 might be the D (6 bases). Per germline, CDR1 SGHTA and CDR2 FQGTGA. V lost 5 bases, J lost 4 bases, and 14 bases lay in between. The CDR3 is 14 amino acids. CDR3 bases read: TGTGCCAGCAGCCTAAGTAACAGGGCCACTGAA. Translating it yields CASSLSNRATE. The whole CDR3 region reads CASSLSNRATEAFF.

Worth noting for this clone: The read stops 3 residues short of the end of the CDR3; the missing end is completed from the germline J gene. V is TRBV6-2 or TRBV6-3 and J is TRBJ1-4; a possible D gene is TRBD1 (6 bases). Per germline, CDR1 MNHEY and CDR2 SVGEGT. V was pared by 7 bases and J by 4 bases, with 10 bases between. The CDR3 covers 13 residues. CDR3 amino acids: CASMDSLNEKLFF. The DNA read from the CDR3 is TGTGCCAGCATGGACAGCCTTAATGAAAAA.

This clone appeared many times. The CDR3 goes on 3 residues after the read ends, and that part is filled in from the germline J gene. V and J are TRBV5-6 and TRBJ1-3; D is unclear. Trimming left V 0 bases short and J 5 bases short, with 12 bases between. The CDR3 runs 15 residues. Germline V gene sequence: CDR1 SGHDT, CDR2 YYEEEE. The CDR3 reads CASSLGIGLRNTIYF. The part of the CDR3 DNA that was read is TGTGCCAGCAGCTTGGGTATAGGGTTGCGAAACACC.

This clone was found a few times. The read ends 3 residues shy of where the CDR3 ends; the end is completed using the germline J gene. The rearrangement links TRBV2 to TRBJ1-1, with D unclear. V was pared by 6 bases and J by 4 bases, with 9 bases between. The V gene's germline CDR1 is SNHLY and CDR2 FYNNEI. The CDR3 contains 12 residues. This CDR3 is CASRREGTEAFF. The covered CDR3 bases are TGTGCCAGCAGGAGAGAAGGCACTGAA.